The next 9 T cell receptor beta chains were all read from a single sample in a study of beta chain features in type 1 diabetes. The entirety of the isolated RNA underwent reverse transcription, so expressed TCRB transcripts were sequenced. Method: immunoSEQ multiplex PCR; TCRdb's copy keeps in-frame clones and lacks some. The profile shows 140,000 to 150,000 clones, nearly 50% of them singletons. Specimen: Tregs from blood. The receptors here all came from a man aged 18-30 years in good health.

This clone was seen a handful of times. This chain joins TRBV10-3 and TRBJ2-1; D remains ambiguous. Per germline, CDR1 ENHRY and CDR2 SYGVKD. The length of the CDR3 is 13 residues. V lost 3 bases to trimming and J lost 9 bases, with 12 bases between them. The chain's CDR3 is CAISDEYWSEQFF. In DNA form, the CDR3 reads TGTGCCATCAGTGATGAGTATTGGAGTGAGCAGTTCTTC.

The chain uses TRBV19 and TRBJ2-2; 13 positions match TRBD2. The CDR3 loop spans 18 amino acids. The junction had 5 bases not matched to a gene; V was cut back by 1 base and J by 3 bases. Germline CDR1 is LNHDA and CDR2 is SQIVND (reference sequence). CDR3 bases: TGTGCCAGTAGTATAGCGGGACTAGCGGGAACGGACACCGGGGAGCTGTTTTTT. Protein: CASSIAGLAGTDTGELFF.

J is TRBJ2-2 and V is TRBV7-2; D gene ambiguous. This CDR3 is built from 15 residues. Per the germline V gene, CDR1 is SGHTA and CDR2 is FQGNSA. The V end was cut by 2 bases, the J end by 3 bases, with 10 bases between. The CDR3 protein is CASSLWSKDTGELFF. CDR3 DNA: TGTGCCAGCAGCTTATGGAGTAAGGACACCGGGGAGCTGTTTTTT.

The V and J genes are TRBV19 and TRBJ2-5, with 9 nucleotides matching TRBD2. The CDR3 loop spans 14 amino acids. Germline CDR1 is LNHDA and CDR2 is SQIVND (reference sequence). Trimming at V came to 6 bases and at J to 0 bases, leaving 2 bases not matched to a gene. The CDR3 DNA sequence: TGTGCCAGTAGGAGCGGGAGGTACCAAGAGACCCAGTACTTC. Protein: CASRSGRYQETQYF. The whole variable domain, remainder taken from reference TRBV19 and TRBJ2-5, is DGGITQSPKYLFRKEGQNVTLSCEQNLNHDAMYWYRQDPGQGLRLIYYSQIVNDFQKGDIAEGYSVSREKKESFPLTVTSAQKNPTAFYLCASRSGRYQETQYFGPGTRLLVL.

The chain has TRBV7-3 and TRBJ2-3; 7 bases agree with TRBD1. From germline, CDR1 is SGHTA and CDR2 FQGTGA. V shed 5 bases, J shed 2 bases, and the junction held 16 bases outside the gene matches. The CDR3 has 18 amino acids. The CDR3 protein is CASSPLGRGRYITDTQYF. Written as DNA, the CDR3 is TGTGCCAGCAGCCCCCTCGGTAGGGGGCGATACATCACAGATACGCAGTATTTT.

V gene TRBV5-1 combines with J gene TRBJ1-2, with D hard to call. The CDR3 sequence is 12 residues long. Germline CDR1 and CDR2: SGHRS and YFSETQ. V lost 3 bases to trimming and J lost 4 bases, with 7 bases between them. The CDR3 DNA is TGCGCCAGCAGCTCAGACATCTATGGCTACACCTTC. Translating gives CASSSDIYGYTF.

This clone came up a few times. The chain employs TRBV27 and TRBJ1-5; D gene unclear. This CDR3 region has 13 residues. V dropped 5 bases and J dropped 6 bases, with 11 bases sitting between them. CDR1 MNHEY and CDR2 SMNVEV come from the germline V gene (reference sequence). The CDR3 DNA is TGTGCCAGCAGTAACCTAGGCGGTCAGCCCCAGCATTTT. As protein: CASSNLGGQPQHF.

The chain links TRBV7-2 to TRBJ1-3; D is possibly TRBD1 (6 bases). Germline V gives CDR1 SGHTA, CDR2 FQGNSA. The CDR3 totals 16 residues. The V end was cut by 4 bases, the J end by 0 bases, with 13 bases between. The CDR3 nucleotides are TGTGCCAGCAGCTCGCGACAGGTTAGCTCTGGAAACACCATATATTTT. Encoded protein: CASSSRQVSSGNTIYF.

This clone was counted between two and nine times. The rearrangement uses TRBV7-8 and TRBJ1-5; 7 bases line up with TRBD1. CDR1 is SGHVS, CDR2 FQNEAQ, per germline. V was pared by 5 bases and J by 5 bases, with 3 bases of the junction left unmatched. This CDR3 comprises 13 residues. The DNA for the CDR3 is TGTGCCAGCAGCCCCGACAGGGATCAGCCCCAGCATTTT. It translates to CASSPDRDQPQHF.